This TCR beta chain was sequenced during a study of cytomegalovirus exposure and HLA in healthy donors. Amplification used 60 Vbeta primers and 13 Jbeta primers. This table comes from immunoSEQ multiplex PCR, and its TCRdb copy is limited to in-frame clones, with some not included. Of tens of thousands of clones listed, 70% to 90% are singletons. Study-wide findings and caveats: In a later analysis, a missense DCLRE1C variant was linked to TCR beta V- and J-gene trimming. Presence/absence analyses treated sequencing depth as roughly uniform across donors.

Donors sampled were nominally healthy, though unrecorded immune exposures were likely. To note about this clone: The antigen remains unidentified.

Germline V gene lookup returns CDR1 SQVTM and CDR2 ANQGSEA. Germline trimming cut 2 bases from V and 7 bases from J; bases unmatched to any gene: 15. The CDR3 is 16 amino acids. The sequencing sample was made of PBMCs. The TCR was taken from a woman aged 18-29 years in good health and CMV-seropositive. The chain links TRBV29-1 to TRBJ1-2; 8 bases line up with TRBD1. The CDR3 protein is CSVEIGQGFGGGGYTF. The CDR3, as DNA: TGCAGCGTTGAAATTGGACAGGGCTTCGGTGGGGGTGGCTACACCTTC.